A single TCR beta chain is shown here with its context. What it binds is not known. Compared with germline, one end of the junction differs, possibly owing to a read error. Two oligonucleotides, mixed equimolar, formed the beta constant-region primer covering TRBC1 and TRBC2. The ligated cDNA underwent four PCR rounds using SP2 and nested alpha and beta constant-region primers. MiXCR, applied by TCRdb to the UMI-ligation and nested PCR reads, yields one record per CDR3 protein. The sample has more than 100,000 distinct CDR3 sequences; around 35% are singletons. This record comes from a study of naive and memory T cell subsets. Cells stained for CD3, CD4, CD8, CD45RA and CD27 were sorted into four subsets. Broader study findings: TCR abundance followed a power law differing between naive and memory subsets.

The germline gives CDR1 DFQATT, CDR2 SNEGSKA (reference sequence). The CDR3 length is 8 residues. The sample consisted of central memory CD4+ T cells from blood. The chain recombines TRBV20-1 with TRBJ1-1; TRBD1 matches 7 bases. The TCR sequence derives from a human donor in good health. CDR3 sequence: CSWGQIGF. Here the CDR3 DNA reads TGCAGCTGGGGACAGATAGGCTTT.